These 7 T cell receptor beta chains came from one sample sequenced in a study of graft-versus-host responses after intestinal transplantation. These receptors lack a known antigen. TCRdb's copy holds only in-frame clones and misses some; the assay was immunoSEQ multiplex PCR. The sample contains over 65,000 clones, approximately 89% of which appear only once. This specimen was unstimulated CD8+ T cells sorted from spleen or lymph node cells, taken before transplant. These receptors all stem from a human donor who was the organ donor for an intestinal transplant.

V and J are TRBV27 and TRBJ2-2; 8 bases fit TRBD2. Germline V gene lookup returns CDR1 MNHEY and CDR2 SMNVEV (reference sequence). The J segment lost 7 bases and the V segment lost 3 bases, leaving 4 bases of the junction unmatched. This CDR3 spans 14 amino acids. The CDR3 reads CASSFGLAHGELFF. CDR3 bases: TGTGCCAGCAGTTTTGGACTAGCCCACGGGGAGCTGTTTTTT.

The CDR3 loop reads CASSWVAGGPPYEQYF. CDR3 nucleotides: TGTGCCAGTAGTTGGGTGGCGGGAGGGCCGCCCTACGAGCAGTACTTC. The chain joins TRBV19 to TRBJ2-7; 9 bases match TRBD2. Trimming took 5 bases from V and 2 from J; bases not matched to a gene: 10. The germline CDR1 and CDR2 sequences are LNHDA and SQIVND (reference sequence). CDR3 length: 16 amino acids.

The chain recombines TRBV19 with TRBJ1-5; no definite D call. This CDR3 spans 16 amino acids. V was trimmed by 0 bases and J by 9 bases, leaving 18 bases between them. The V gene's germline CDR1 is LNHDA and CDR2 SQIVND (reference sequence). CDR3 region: CASSIDLGQPVGPQHF. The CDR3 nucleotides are TGTGCCAGTAGTATAGATCTCGGCCAGCCCGTTGGGCCCCAGCATTTT.

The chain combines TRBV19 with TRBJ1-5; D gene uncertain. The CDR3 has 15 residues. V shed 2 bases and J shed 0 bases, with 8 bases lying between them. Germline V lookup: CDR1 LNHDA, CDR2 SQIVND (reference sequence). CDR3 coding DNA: TGTGCCAGTAGTATATACACATATAGCAATCAGCCCCAGCATTTT. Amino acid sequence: CASSIYTYSNQPQHF.

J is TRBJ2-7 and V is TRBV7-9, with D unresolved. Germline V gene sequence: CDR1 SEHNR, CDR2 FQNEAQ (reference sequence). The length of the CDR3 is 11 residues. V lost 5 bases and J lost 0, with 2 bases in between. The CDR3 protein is CASSPSYEQYF. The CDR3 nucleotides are TGTGCCAGCAGCCCCTCCTACGAGCAGTACTTC.

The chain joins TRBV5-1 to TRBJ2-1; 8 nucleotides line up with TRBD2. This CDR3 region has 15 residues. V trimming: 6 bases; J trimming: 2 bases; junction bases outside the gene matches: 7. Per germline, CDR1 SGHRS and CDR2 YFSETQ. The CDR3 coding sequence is TGCGCCAGCACCCTAAGCGGGAGCCCCTACAATGAGCAGTTCTTC. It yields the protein CASTLSGSPYNEQFF.

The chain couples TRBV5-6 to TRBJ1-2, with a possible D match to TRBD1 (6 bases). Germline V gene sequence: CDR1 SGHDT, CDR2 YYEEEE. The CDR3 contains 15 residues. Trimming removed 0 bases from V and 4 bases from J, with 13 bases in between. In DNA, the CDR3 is TGTGCCAGCAGCTTGGCCGGGGGGCTGACCTATGGCTACACCTTC. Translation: CASSLAGGLTYGYTF.